These 22 T cell receptor beta chains share one sample of origin, sequenced in a study of control samples from healthy donors and cancer patients. The assay was immunoSEQ multiplex PCR, and TCRdb's table has in-frame clones only and misses some. Among nearly 9,500 clones listed, 91% were seen once. The sample was PBMCs. Receptors were obtained from a man aged 60-69 years with colorectal cancer.

In nucleotides, the CDR3 is TGTGCCAGCAGTTACGGGGACAGGAACACCTACGAGCAGTACTTC. It codes for CASSYGDRNTYEQYF. The chain uses TRBV6-2 or TRBV6-3 and TRBJ2-7; the match to TRBD1 covers 8 bases. Per germline, CDR1 MNHEY and CDR2 SVGEGT. This CDR3 has 15 amino acids. Losses at the gene ends were 2 bases for V and 2 bases for J; bases not matched to a gene: 5.

The chain recombines TRBV5-4 with TRBJ2-3; 9 bases fit TRBD1. J gave up 6 bases and V 3 bases, and 2 bases lay outside the gene matches. CDR3 length: 13 amino acids. Per germline, CDR1 SGHNT and CDR2 YYREEE (reference sequence). CDR3 amino acids: CASSWDRVDTQYF. The CDR3 nucleotides are TGTGCCAGCAGCTGGGACAGGGTTGATACGCAGTATTTT.

Only one count was recorded for this clone. This chain uses TRBV7-3 with TRBJ2-7; D remains ambiguous. Trimming took 5 bases from V and 3 from J, leaving 11 bases between them. CDR3 size: 13 residues. Germline loops: CDR1 SGHTA, CDR2 FQGTGA. CDR3 residues: CASSQDVYYEQYF. CDR3 coding DNA: TGTGCCAGCAGCCAGGACGTTTACTACGAGCAGTACTTC.

This clone was detected once. The CDR3 DNA is TGCGCCAGCACTGCTACAGGGGGCAATGGTGAAAAACTGTTTTTT. This encodes CASTATGGNGEKLFF. The chain has TRBV5-1 and TRBJ1-4; 9 positions agree with TRBD1. This CDR3 region has 15 residues. Germline V lookup: CDR1 SGHRS, CDR2 YFSETQ. J was trimmed by 7 bases and V by 6 bases; bases with no gene match: 10.

The V gene is TRBV5-6, the J gene TRBJ1-3; TRBD1 matches at 9 bases. Germline CDR1 is SGHDT and CDR2 is YYEEEE. With V trimmed by 4 bases and J by 2 bases, 13 bases remained unmatched. The CDR3 spans 18 residues. CDR3 loop: CASSLTMGQGIAGNTIYF. The CDR3 DNA reads as TGTGCCAGCAGCCTCACTATGGGACAGGGTATTGCTGGAAACACCATATATTTT.

The chain combines TRBV7-2 with TRBJ2-3; D is ambiguous. CDR3 length: 14 residues. V lost 2 bases, J lost 1 base, and 7 bases lay in between. Looked up from germline, CDR1 is SGHTA and CDR2 is FQGNSA. The CDR3, as DNA: TGTGCCAGCAGCTTATCACAAGGCACAGATACGCAGTATTTT. Its translation: CASSLSQGTDTQYF.

The chain couples TRBV9 to TRBJ2-7; D gene unclear. With 0 bases removed from V and 0 bases from J, the gap between germline ends came to 7 bases. The CDR3 is made up of 14 amino acids. Germline CDR1 and CDR2: SGDLS and YYNGEE. The CDR3 nucleotides are TGTGCCAGCAGCGTAGCAGGTTACTCCTACGAGCAGTACTTC. It codes for CASSVAGYSYEQYF. Based on the CDR3 plus reference TRBV9 and TRBJ2-7, the full variable domain is DSGVTQTPKHLITATGQRVTLRCSPRSGDLSVYWYQQSLDQGLQFLIQYYNGEERAKGNILERFSAQQFPDLHSELNLSSLELGDSALYFCASSVAGYSYEQYFGPGTRLTVT.

The chain couples TRBV28 to TRBJ2-7, with D hard to call. The V end was cut by 3 bases, the J end by 3 bases, with 12 bases between. The CDR3 has 14 amino acids. In germline, CDR1 is MDHEN, CDR2 SYDVKM. Written as DNA, the CDR3 is TGTGCCAGCAGTTTGACTCGTGGGATCTACGAGCAGTACTTC. It codes for CASSLTRGIYEQYF.

The V and J genes are TRBV7-9 and TRBJ2-7; TRBD1 agrees at 8 bases. Unmatched junction bases numbered 4, after V lost 1 base and J lost 2 bases. This CDR3 has 15 residues. Germline V lookup: CDR1 SEHNR, CDR2 FQNEAQ (reference sequence). The CDR3 DNA reads TGTGCCAGCAGCTTAGAACGGGACAGGACCTACGAGCAGTACTTC. Residues: CASSLERDRTYEQYF.

Only one count was recorded for this clone. The chain links TRBV2 to TRBJ1-6; a possible D gene is TRBD1 (6 bases). V shed 6 bases and J shed 3 bases, with 12 bases lying between them. The CDR3 loop spans 15 amino acids. CDR1 is SNHLY and CDR2 is FYNNEI in the germline V gene. This CDR3 reads CASSVGQRYNSPLHF. CDR3 nucleotides: TGTGCCAGCAGCGTAGGACAGCGCTATAATTCACCCCTCCACTTT.

The genes are TRBV10-3 and TRBJ2-2, with TRBD1 identical over 7 bases. V dropped 4 bases and J dropped 1; count of bases not matched to a gene: 0. The CDR3 is 14 residues long. CDR1 ENHRY and CDR2 SYGVKD come from the germline V gene. The CDR3 nucleotides are TGTGCCATCAGTGGGACAGGGAACACCGGGGAGCTGTTTTTT. This encodes CAISGTGNTGELFF.

DNA of the CDR3: TGTGCCAGCAGCGTAGCTGGGACAGGCATCACAGATACGCAGTATTTT. Translation: CASSVAGTGITDTQYF. The rearrangement links TRBV9 to TRBJ2-3; 8 bases fit TRBD1. The junction had 5 bases not matched to a gene; V was cut back by 0 bases and J by 2 bases. The CDR3 consists of 16 residues. Germline values: CDR1 SGDLS, CDR2 YYNGEE.

The chain has TRBV9 and TRBJ1-2, with D tentatively TRBD1 (5 bases). Germline V gene data show CDR1 as SGDLS and CDR2 as YYNGEE. The length of the CDR3 is 13 residues. Trimming took 2 bases from V and 2 from J, leaving 7 bases between them. The CDR3 coding sequence is TGTGCCAGCAGCGTTGACAGCAACTATGGCTACACCTTC. It codes for CASSVDSNYGYTF.

The rearrangement links TRBV30 to TRBJ1-6; D gene unclear. This CDR3 region has 14 residues. Germline V gives CDR1 GTSNPN, CDR2 SVGIG (reference sequence). V was clipped by 0 bases and J by 9 bases, with 12 bases between them. CDR3 DNA sequence: TGTGCCTGGAGTGTTTCGGGTCCGGGTTCACCCCTCCACTTT. It codes for CAWSVSGPGSPLHF. The full variable domain, its missing parts supplied by reference TRBV30 and TRBJ1-6, is SQTIHQWPATLVQPVGSPLSLECTVEGTSNPNLYWYRQAAGRGLQLLFYSVGIGQISSEVPQNLSASRPQDRQFILSSKKLLLSDSGFYLCAWSVSGPGSPLHFGNGTRLTVT.

This chain links TRBV19 with TRBJ1-4, with 7 positions matching TRBD1. The CDR3 covers 15 residues. Germline loops: CDR1 LNHDA, CDR2 SQIVND (reference sequence). Trimming took 5 bases from V and 4 from J; bases not matched to a gene: 7. The CDR3 nucleotides are TGTGCCAGTAGTCCCCGGGACAGTCATAATGAAAAACTGTTTTTT. Residues: CASSPRDSHNEKLFF. The full variable domain, rest sourced from reference TRBV19 and TRBJ1-4, is DGGITQSPKYLFRKEGQNVTLSCEQNLNHDAMYWYRQDPGQGLRLIYYSQIVNDFQKGDIAEGYSVSREKKESFPLTVTSAQKNPTAFYLCASSPRDSHNEKLFFGSGTQLSVL.

The chain recombines TRBV20-1 with TRBJ1-1; 7 nucleotides match TRBD1. Germline CDR1 is DFQATT and CDR2 is SNEGSKA (reference sequence). V dropped 3 bases and J dropped 1; count of bases not matched to a gene: 8. The CDR3 has 15 residues. For the CDR3, the DNA is TGCAGTGCTAGTCCCCGGACAGGCTGGAACACTGAAGCTTTCTTT. It specifies CSASPRTGWNTEAFF.

CDR3 in amino acids: CASSLAGQKTDTQYF. The CDR3 nucleotides read TGTGCCAGCAGCTTAGCGGGACAGAAAACAGATACGCAGTATTTT. This rearrangement joins TRBV7-2 to TRBJ2-3; 7 nucleotides align to TRBD1. With V trimmed by 0 bases and J by 3 bases, 3 bases remained unmatched. The CDR3 loop spans 15 amino acids. Germline-derived CDR1 and CDR2 are SGHTA and FQGNSA.

The chain combines TRBV19 with TRBJ2-3; no clear D. The CDR3 has 14 residues. V was shortened by 6 bases and J by 0 bases, with 10 bases between the two germline ends. Germline V CDR1 and CDR2: LNHDA, SQIVND (reference sequence). CDR3 sequence: CASRPRRSTDTQYF. CDR3 nucleotides: TGTGCCAGTAGACCCCGACGGAGCACAGATACGCAGTATTTT.

The CDR3 here is CASSPHRSRGNTIYF. The CDR3 DNA reads TGTGCCAGCAGCCCACATCGATCCAGGGGAAACACCATATATTTT. The rearrangement links TRBV7-8 to TRBJ1-3; no clear D gene. With 5 bases removed from V and 4 bases from J, the gap between germline ends came to 15 bases. Germline CDR1 is SGHVS and CDR2 is FQNEAQ. The CDR3 totals 15 residues.

The CDR3 DNA reads TGTGCCAGCAGCTGGGACAGGCTTAATGAAAAACTGTTTTTT. Its protein is CASSWDRLNEKLFF. This chain uses TRBV5-4 with TRBJ1-4, with 8 bases aligning to TRBD1. V shed 3 bases, J shed 4 bases, and the junction held 2 bases outside the gene matches. The CDR3 consists of 14 residues. The germline gives CDR1 SGHNT, CDR2 YYREEE (reference sequence).

The chain uses TRBV5-4 and TRBJ1-2; unclear D gene. CDR1 is SGHNT, CDR2 YYREEE, per germline (reference sequence). The germline V and J ends were trimmed by 2 bases and 4 bases, with 3 bases remaining between them. The length of the CDR3 is 11 residues. CDR3 DNA sequence: TGTGCCAGCAGCTTATCCTATGGCTACACCTTC. Translation gives CASSLSYGYTF.

The rearrangement uses TRBV6-5 and TRBJ1-2, with D perhaps matching TRBD1 (5 bases). Deletions cut 2 bases from V and 4 bases from J, with 11 bases between. Looked up from germline, CDR1 is MNHEY and CDR2 is SVGAGI. The CDR3 contains 14 residues. CDR3 coding DNA: TGTGCCAGCAGTTACGTGGCAGGGATCTATGGCTACACCTTC. Encoded protein: CASSYVAGIYGYTF.